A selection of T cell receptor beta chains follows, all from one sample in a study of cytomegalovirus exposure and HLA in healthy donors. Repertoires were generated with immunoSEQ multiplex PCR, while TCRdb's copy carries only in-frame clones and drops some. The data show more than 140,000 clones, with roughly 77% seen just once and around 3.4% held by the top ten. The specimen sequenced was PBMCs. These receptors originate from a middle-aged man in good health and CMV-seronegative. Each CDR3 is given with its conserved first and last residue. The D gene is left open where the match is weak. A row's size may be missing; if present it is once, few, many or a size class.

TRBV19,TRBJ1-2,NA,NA,TGTGCCAGTAGTATCCGAAGAGGTTATGGCTACACCTTC,CASSIRRGYGYTF
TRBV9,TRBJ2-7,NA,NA,TGTGCCAGCAGCGTAGGGGGCCGGACCTACGAGCAGTACTTC,CASSVGGRTYEQYF
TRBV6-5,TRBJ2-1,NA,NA,TGTGCCAGCAGTTACTCTCGGGGGGCCCTGGTCTTC,CASSYSRGALVF
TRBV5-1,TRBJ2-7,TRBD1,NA,TGCGCCAGCAGCTTATCCGGGACAGGGTCTTACGAGCAGTACTTC,CASSLSGTGSYEQYF
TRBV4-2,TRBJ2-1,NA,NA,TGTGCCAGCAGCCCTCTACTTCTAGGTGACAATGAGCAGTTCTTC,CASSPLLLGDNEQFF
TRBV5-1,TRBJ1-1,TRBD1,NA,TGCGCCAGCAGCTTGCAGGGGGCGGGGCCGATGAACACTGAAGCTTTCTTT,CASSLQGAGPMNTEAFF
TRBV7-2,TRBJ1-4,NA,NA,TGTGCCAGCAGCTTTGGGGGGTTAAATGAAAAACTGTTTTTT,CASSFGGLNEKLFF
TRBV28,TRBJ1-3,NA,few,TGTGCCAGCAGTTTTGAGGGAAACACCATATATTTT,CASSFEGNTIYF
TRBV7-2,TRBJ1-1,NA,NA,TGTGCCAGCAGCCCATCTTTTGCATCTCCGGTGGCTGAAGCTTTCTTT,CASSPSFASPVAEAFF
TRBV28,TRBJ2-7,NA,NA,TGTGCCAGCAGTTTAGGACGGGACTACGAGCAGTACTTC,CASSLGRDYEQYF
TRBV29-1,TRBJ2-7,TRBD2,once,TGCAGCGCCCTCTCCGGGACTAGCGTTTACGAGCAGTACTTC,CSALSGTSVYEQYF
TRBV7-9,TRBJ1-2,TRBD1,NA,TGTGCCAGCAGCCTGGGGACAGGGTACGGCTATGGCTACACCTTC,CASSLGTGYGYGYTF
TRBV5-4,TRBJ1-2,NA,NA,TGTGCCAGCAGCTTGGGAAAGGGAGGGAACTATGGCTACACCTTC,CASSLGKGGNYGYTF
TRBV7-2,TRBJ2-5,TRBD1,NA,TGTGCCAGCAACAGACAGGGACCCCAAGAGACCCAGTACTTC,CASNRQGPQETQYF
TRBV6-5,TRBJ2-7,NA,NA,TGTGCCAGCAGTTTAGGGGGGGCAGGCGCACACGAGCAGTACTTC,CASSLGGAGAHEQYF
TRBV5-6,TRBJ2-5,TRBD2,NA,TGTGCCAGCAGCTTCGGACTAGCGGGAGAGACCCAGTACTTC,CASSFGLAGETQYF
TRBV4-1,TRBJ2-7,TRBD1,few,TGCGCCAGCAGCCGAGAGGGACAGAGCTCCTACGAGCAGTACTTC,CASSREGQSSYEQYF
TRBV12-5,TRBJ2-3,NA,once,TGTGCTAGTGGTTTGGCTGAGGGTTATGGAGATACGCAGTATTTT,CASGLAEGYGDTQYF
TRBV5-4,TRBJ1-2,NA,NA,TGTGCCAGCAGCTTGAACAGGGTTGGCTATGGCTACACCTTC,CASSLNRVGYGYTF
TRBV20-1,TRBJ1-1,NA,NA,TGCAGTGCCCCGGACGGGGAGCGAGCTTTCTTT,CSAPDGERAFF
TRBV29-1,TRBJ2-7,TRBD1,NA,TGCAGCGTTGCCTTCCCGGGACAGGGCCCCTACGAGCAGTACTTC,CSVAFPGQGPYEQYF
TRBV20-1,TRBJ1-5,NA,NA,TGCAGTGCTCACGGAGGGATGTCCCAGCATTTT,CSAHGGMSQHF
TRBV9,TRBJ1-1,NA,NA,TGTGCCAGCAGCCCCGGGGTTAAGAACACTGAAGCTTTCTTT,CASSPGVKNTEAFF
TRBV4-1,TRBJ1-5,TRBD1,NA,TGCGCCAGCAGCCACGCGACAGGGGTCAATCAGCCCCAGCATTTT,CASSHATGVNQPQHF
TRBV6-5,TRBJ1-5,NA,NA,TGTGCCAGCAGACCGAATTCGGGTCAGCCCCAGCATTTT,CASRPNSGQPQHF
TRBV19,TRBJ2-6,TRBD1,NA,TGTGCCAGTAGGCCACAGGGGTTCGTAGGACTGACTTTC,CASRPQGFVGLTF
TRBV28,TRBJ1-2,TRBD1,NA,TGTGCCAGCAGTTTACCCCTTGGGACAGGAGGCTACACCTTC,CASSLPLGTGGYTF
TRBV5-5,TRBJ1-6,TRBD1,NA,TGTGCCAGCAGCTTGGTAGGGACAGGGGCTAATTCACCCCTCCACTTT,CASSLVGTGANSPLHF
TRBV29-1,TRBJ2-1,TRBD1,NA,TGCAGCGTTGACAGGGACAGGGTCTCCTACAATGAGCAGTTCTTC,CSVDRDRVSYNEQFF
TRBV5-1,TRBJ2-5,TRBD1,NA,TGCGCCAGCAGCTTGGCCGGGAACAGGGGAGAGACCCAGTACTTC,CASSLAGNRGETQYF
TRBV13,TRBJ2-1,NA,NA,TGTGCCAGCAGCTTCGATGACTACGAGAACAATGAGCAGTTCTTC,CASSFDDYENNEQFF
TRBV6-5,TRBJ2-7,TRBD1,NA,TGTGCCAGCAGTTACTTCTCAGGACAGGCCTACGAGCAGTACTTC,CASSYFSGQAYEQYF
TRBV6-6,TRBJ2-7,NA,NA,TGTGCCAGCAGTGCCTGGGACACTTCCTACGAGCAGTACTTC,CASSAWDTSYEQYF
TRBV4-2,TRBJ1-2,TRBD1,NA,TGTGCCAGCAGCCAAGAGGCAGGGGGCGCAGGAAGCTATGGCTACACCTTC,CASSQEAGGAGSYGYTF
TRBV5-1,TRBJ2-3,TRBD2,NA,TGCGCCAGCAGCCGGACTAGTGGTGCAGATACGCAGTATTTT,CASSRTSGADTQYF
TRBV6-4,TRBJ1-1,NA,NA,TGTGCCAGCAGTGACCCGGGAAGTTGGCGAGCTTTCTTT,CASSDPGSWRAFF
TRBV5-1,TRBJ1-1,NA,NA,TGCGCCAGCAGCTTGCAGGCGGGGAACACTGAAGCTTTCTTT,CASSLQAGNTEAFF
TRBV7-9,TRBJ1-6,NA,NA,TGTGCCAGCAGCTTAGCGGGGAGGGCGGGTAATTCACCCCTCCACTTT,CASSLAGRAGNSPLHF
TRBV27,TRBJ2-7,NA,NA,TGTGCCAGCAGTTTATACCCAGGGGTCGAGCAGTACTTC,CASSLYPGVEQYF
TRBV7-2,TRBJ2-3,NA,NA,TGTGCCAGCAGCTTAGAATGGGGCGCGTCAGATACGCAGTATTTT,CASSLEWGASDTQYF
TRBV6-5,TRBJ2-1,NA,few,TGTGCCAGCTTGAGAACAGGGCAGCGTGAGCAGTTCTTC,CASLRTGQREQFF
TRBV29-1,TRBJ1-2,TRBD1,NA,TGCAGCGTTTATGGACAGGGAGGTGGCTACACCTTC,CSVYGQGGGYTF
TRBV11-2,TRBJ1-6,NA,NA,TGTGCCAGCAGCCGCGACAGTCTTTATAATTCACCCCTCCACTTT,CASSRDSLYNSPLHF